The 18 T cell receptor beta chains in this list originate from one sample, sequenced in a study of CD8 T cells in ankylosing spondylitis. One entry per CDR3 protein, called by TCRdb with MiXCR from the 5' RACE reads. Here the sample spans some 150,000 distinct CDR3 sequences, under 45% being singletons. Sequenced input: synovial fluid, either unsorted or a sorted T cell fraction (not recorded which). All receptors derive from a male donor with ankylosing spondylitis.

The gene calls are TRBV4-2 and TRBJ1-5, with D uncertain. The CDR3 extends over 14 amino acids. Trimming took off 0 bases at V and 4 bases at J, with 7 bases between the two ends. The germline CDR1 and CDR2 sequences are LGHNA and YNFKEQ. CDR3: CASSQDLGNQPQHF. The CDR3 coding sequence is TGTGCCAGCAGCCAAGATCTGGGGAATCAGCCCCAGCATTTT.

V gene TRBV29-1 combines with J gene TRBJ1-2; D is undetermined. CDR3 length: 11 amino acids. Germline V gives CDR1 SQVTM, CDR2 ANQGSEA. The germline V and J ends were trimmed by 5 bases and 5 bases, with 9 bases remaining between them. As DNA, the CDR3 is TGCAGCGTTCCTTATACTTATGGCTACACCTTC. Its protein product is CSVPYTYGYTF.

J is TRBJ1-1 and V is TRBV6-5; D might be TRBD1 (5 bases). The CDR3 runs 16 residues. Germline values: CDR1 MNHEY, CDR2 SVGAGI. Trimming removed 0 bases at V and 5 bases at J, with 16 bases between. The CDR3: CASSYSKQGRKTEAFF. For the CDR3, the DNA is TGTGCCAGCAGTTACTCAAAGCAGGGTAGGAAAACTGAAGCTTTCTTT.

In this sample, this clonotype turned up a few times. The chain links TRBV29-1 to TRBJ2-3; D unresolved. CDR1 and CDR2 (germline): SQVTM, ANQGSEA. CDR3 length equals 15 residues. Deletions cut 5 bases from V and 2 bases from J, with 17 bases between. The CDR3 nucleotides read TGCAGCGTTTTTGGCTCCGAGATGTTCACAGATACGCAGTATTTT. Encoded protein: CSVFGSEMFTDTQYF.

This sequence joins TRBV6-5 and TRBJ2-1, with D maybe TRBD2 (6 bases). V lost 2 bases and J 2 bases, leaving 13 bases between the germline ends. Germline assignment: CDR1 MNHEY and CDR2 SVGAGI. The CDR3 extends over 16 amino acids. In nucleotides, the CDR3 is TGTGCCAGCAGTTACGTGGGGCGGGGTGCCTACAATGAGCAGTTCTTC. Protein product: CASSYVGRGAYNEQFF.

This clonotype appeared a few times. The chain joins TRBV10-3 to TRBJ2-1, with a weak D call TRBD2 (6 bases). V was clipped by 11 bases and J by 6 bases, with 17 bases between them. Germline V CDR1 and CDR2: ENHRY, SYGVKD. The CDR3 length is 13 residues. The chain's CDR3 is CAGGAGWRNEQFF. CDR3 DNA sequence: TGTGCCGGCGGGGCAGGTTGGCGCAATGAGCAGTTCTTC.

The chain recombines TRBV27 with TRBJ2-7; perhaps TRBD2 as D (5 bases). Germline V gene sequence: CDR1 MNHEY, CDR2 SMNVEV (reference sequence). V lost 5 bases and J 4 bases, leaving 9 bases between the germline ends. The CDR3 runs 12 residues. The CDR3 spells CASSPGWYEQYF. In DNA form, the CDR3 reads TGTGCCAGCAGTCCGGGGTGGTACGAGCAGTACTTC.

This chain connects TRBV28 to TRBJ2-3, with 10 bases lining up with TRBD1. The CDR3 has 17 residues. V lost 7 bases, J lost 2 bases, and 12 bases stayed unmatched. Germline V gives CDR1 MDHEN, CDR2 SYDVKM. The CDR3 sequence is CASNPFPDRGHTDTQYF. The CDR3 DNA sequence: TGTGCCAGCAATCCCTTCCCCGACAGGGGGCACACAGATACGCAGTATTTT.

The chain carries TRBV28 and TRBJ2-1; 12 positions agree with TRBD2. This CDR3 spans 16 amino acids. CDR1 and CDR2 (germline): MDHEN, SYDVKM. After removal of 9 bases from V and 0 bases from J, the junction contained 6 bases not matched to a gene. CDR3: CASLSTSGSSYNEQFF. CDR3 in DNA: TGTGCCAGTTTATCGACTAGCGGGAGCTCCTACAATGAGCAGTTCTTC.

This clonotype has more than one count but fewer than ten. The chain recombines TRBV28 with TRBJ2-1; 9 bases are shared with TRBD2. V shed 4 bases, J shed 7 bases, and the junction held 17 bases outside the gene matches. The CDR3 spans 18 residues. Germline V lookup: CDR1 MDHEN, CDR2 SYDVKM. The CDR3 DNA sequence: TGTGCCAGCAGTTCCCCGGTGTTGCGGGAGGGCCTTCGAAATGAGCAGTTCTTC. It yields the protein CASSSPVLREGLRNEQFF.

This clonotype came up a few times. The V call is TRBV5-1, the J call TRBJ1-1; D ambiguous. The CDR3 spans 15 residues. Germline V lookup: CDR1 SGHRS, CDR2 YFSETQ. Trimming stripped 0 bases from V and 1 base from J, with 10 bases between. The CDR3 loop reads CASSLDGRPNTEAFF. The CDR3 nucleotides read TGCGCCAGCAGCTTGGACGGCCGCCCGAACACTGAAGCTTTCTTT.

The chain joins TRBV7-3 to TRBJ2-1; 9 nucleotides align to TRBD2. Germline assignment: CDR1 SGHTA and CDR2 FQGTGA. The CDR3 spans 15 residues. The V segment lost 3 bases and the J segment 10 bases; nucleotides outside the gene matches: 10. For the CDR3, the DNA is TGTGCCAGCAGCTTTAGCGGGGGATGGCGGTCCGAGCAGTTCTTC. As protein: CASSFSGGWRSEQFF. The complete variable domain, with remaining parts taken from reference TRBV7-3 and TRBJ2-1, reads GAGVSQTPSNKVTEKGKYVELRCDPISGHTALYWYRQSLGQGPEFLIYFQGTGAADDSGLPNDRFFAVRPEGSVSTLKIQRTERGDSAVYLCASSFSGGWRSEQFFGPGTRLTVL.

The J gene is TRBJ2-1, the V gene TRBV12-3 or TRBV12-4, with D possibly matching TRBD2 (6 bases). This CDR3 spans 16 amino acids. Trimming shortened V by 3 bases and J by 2 bases, and 14 bases separated the two germline ends. The CDR3: CASSLLTAGPYNEQFF. The CDR3 coding sequence is TGTGCCAGCAGTTTGCTTACAGCGGGTCCCTACAATGAGCAGTTCTTC.

Only a few counts were recorded for this clonotype. The chain couples TRBV27 to TRBJ1-5; 9 bases are shared with TRBD1. Germline V gene lookup returns CDR1 MNHEY and CDR2 SMNVEV (reference sequence). J was trimmed by 0 bases and V by 5 bases; bases with no gene match: 5. The CDR3 is made up of 16 amino acids. CDR3 in DNA: TGTGCCAGCAGTGCTGGGACAGGGAATAGCAATCAGCCCCAGCATTTT. Translation: CASSAGTGNSNQPQHF.

There are a few counts of this clonotype. The chain recombines TRBV11-2 with TRBJ2-3, with TRBD2 identical over 11 bases. This CDR3 has 18 amino acids. The V and J ends lost 4 bases and 4 bases, in that order; junction bases with no gene match: 13. The V gene's germline CDR1 is SGHAT and CDR2 FQNNGV. CDR3 loop: CASSSPGLAGGVSDTQYF. CDR3 sequence (DNA): TGTGCCAGCAGCTCGCCGGGGCTAGCGGGAGGAGTATCAGATACGCAGTATTTT.

This clonotype was detected once. The chain has TRBV28 and TRBJ1-1; 9 bases match TRBD1. Germline values: CDR1 MDHEN, CDR2 SYDVKM. With 6 bases clipped from V and 0 bases from J, the junction kept 2 bases outside the gene matches. The length of the CDR3 is 14 residues. CDR3 sequence: CASRWTGVNTEAFF. The CDR3 region has the DNA TGTGCCAGCAGGTGGACAGGGGTGAACACTGAAGCTTTCTTT.

The V call is TRBV7-9, the J call TRBJ2-1; D call uncertain. CDR3 length equals 14 residues. Trimming took off 1 base at V and 5 bases at J, with 9 bases between the two ends. CDR1 is SEHNR, CDR2 FQNEAQ, per germline (reference sequence). The CDR3 here is CASSLVQADNEQFF. DNA for the CDR3: TGTGCCAGCAGCTTAGTCCAGGCAGACAATGAGCAGTTCTTC.

The chain joins TRBV6-1 to TRBJ2-1, with TRBD2 identical over 10 bases. V lost 6 bases and J lost 0; bases outside the gene matches: 5. The germline V gene has CDR1 MNHNS and CDR2 SASEGT. The CDR3 consists of 16 residues. The CDR3 DNA follows: TGTGCCAGCAGCTCGGCTAGCGGGGGCTCCTACAATGAGCAGTTCTTC. Its translation: CASSSASGGSYNEQFF.